This section outlines one TCR beta chain sequence together with its context. What it binds is not known. The data belong to a study of beta chain features in type 1 diabetes. General study points: The VDJ junctions of type 1 diabetes patients carried fewer insertions and more deletions.

The CDR3 length is 15 residues. Germline CDR1 reads GTSNPN; CDR2 reads SVGIG (reference sequence). Trimming left V 3 bases short and J 2 bases short, with 17 bases between. Purity above 98% was achieved in all sorted populations. The entirety of the isolated RNA underwent reverse transcription, so expressed TCRB transcripts were sequenced. TCRdb's copy holds only in-frame clones and misses some; the assay was immunoSEQ multiplex PCR. The sample has fewer than 350,000 clones, about 19% seen once. The origin of this receptor is a woman aged 18-29 years in good health. The V gene is TRBV30, the J gene TRBJ2-7; D unresolved. The sequenced sample consisted of naive CD4+ T cells from blood. CDR3 residues: CAWRAQGFRAYEQYF. CDR3 bases: TGTGCCTGGAGAGCCCAAGGCTTTCGGGCCTACGAGCAGTACTTC.